This TCR beta chain is from a study of blood T cell repertoires in COVID-19. Study-wide background: Nucleic acid was either cDNA or gDNA, and it came from T cells, B-cell-depleted T cells, or PBMCs.

CDR3 size: 12 residues. The V and J ends lost 5 bases and 5 bases respectively, with 6 bases between them. The V gene's germline CDR1 is SGHAT and CDR2 FQNNGV. In the original workflow: Reference gene primer amplification yielded estimated nucleated cell counts. Assay used: immunoSEQ multiplex PCR; TCRdb lists only in-frame clones, some missing. V and J calls and clone size are copied from that table; D and trimming were computed from the DNA. Of some 520,000 clones in the sample, approximately 92% were seen once. Patients from Seattle were sampled longitudinally, starting during active infection. The receptor's source is a man younger than 30 with COVID-19, enrolled during active disease. Specimen: peripheral blood. This chain joins TRBV11-2 and TRBJ2-2; D gene unclear. CDR3 protein: CASSVVTGELFF. DNA for the CDR3: TGTGCCAGCAGCGTCGTAACCGGGGAGCTGTTTTTT.